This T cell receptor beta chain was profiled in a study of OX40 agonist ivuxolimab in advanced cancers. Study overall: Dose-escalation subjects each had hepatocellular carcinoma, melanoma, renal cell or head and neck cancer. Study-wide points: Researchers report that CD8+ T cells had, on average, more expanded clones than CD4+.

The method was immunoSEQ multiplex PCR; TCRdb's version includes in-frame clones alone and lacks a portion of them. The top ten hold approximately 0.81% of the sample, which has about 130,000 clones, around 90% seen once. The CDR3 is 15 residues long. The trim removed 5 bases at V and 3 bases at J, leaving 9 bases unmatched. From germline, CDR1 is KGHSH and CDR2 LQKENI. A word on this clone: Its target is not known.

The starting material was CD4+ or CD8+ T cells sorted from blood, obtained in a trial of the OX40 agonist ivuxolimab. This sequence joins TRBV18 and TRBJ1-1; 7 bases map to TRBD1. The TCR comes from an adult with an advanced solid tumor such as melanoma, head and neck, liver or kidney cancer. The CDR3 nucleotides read TGTGCCAGCTCAGGACAGGCCCGGGGGGACACTGAAGCTTTCTTT. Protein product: CASSGQARGDTEAFF.